The clone carrying this T cell receptor (beta chain) turned up a few times. Its specificity is not known. The data originate from a study of Ad26.COV2.S vaccination and SARS-CoV-2 variants. Overall study findings and caveats: Placebo recipients had lower spike-specific TCR breadth than vaccine recipients.

The protocol was immunoSEQ multiplex PCR, while the TCRdb copy is restricted to in-frame clones and leaves out a portion. The sample holds some 180,000 clones; 87% are singletons and the top ten take 4.5% to 7.5%. Trimming took off 2 bases at V and 6 bases at J, with 12 bases between the two ends. Germline values: CDR1 ENHRY, CDR2 SYGVKD. CDR3 size: 14 residues. The sample was peripheral blood, taken after recovery from COVID-19. The rearrangement uses TRBV10-3 and TRBJ2-3; D possibly corresponds to TRBD1 (5 bases). This clonotype originated in a human donor who had recovered from COVID-19. The CDR3 sequence is CAISESRAGDTQYF. In DNA form, the CDR3 reads TGTGCCATCAGTGAGAGCCGGGCAGGGGATACGCAGTATTTT.